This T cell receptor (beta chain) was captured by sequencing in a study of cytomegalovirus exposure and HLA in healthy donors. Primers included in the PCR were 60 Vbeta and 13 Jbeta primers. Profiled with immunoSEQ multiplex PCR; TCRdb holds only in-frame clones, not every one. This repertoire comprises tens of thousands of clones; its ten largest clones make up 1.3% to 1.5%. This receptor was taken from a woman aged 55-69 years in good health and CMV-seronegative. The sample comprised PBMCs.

Here the CDR3 reads CASSIGQSTYNEQFF. The DNA of the CDR3 is TGTGCCAGCAGCATTGGACAGTCGACCTACAATGAGCAGTTCTTC. J is TRBJ2-1 and V is TRBV9; possibly TRBD1 for D (6 bases). V lost 4 bases and J 2 bases, leaving 13 bases between the germline ends. CDR1 is SGDLS and CDR2 is YYNGEE in the germline V gene. The CDR3 is 15 residues long.